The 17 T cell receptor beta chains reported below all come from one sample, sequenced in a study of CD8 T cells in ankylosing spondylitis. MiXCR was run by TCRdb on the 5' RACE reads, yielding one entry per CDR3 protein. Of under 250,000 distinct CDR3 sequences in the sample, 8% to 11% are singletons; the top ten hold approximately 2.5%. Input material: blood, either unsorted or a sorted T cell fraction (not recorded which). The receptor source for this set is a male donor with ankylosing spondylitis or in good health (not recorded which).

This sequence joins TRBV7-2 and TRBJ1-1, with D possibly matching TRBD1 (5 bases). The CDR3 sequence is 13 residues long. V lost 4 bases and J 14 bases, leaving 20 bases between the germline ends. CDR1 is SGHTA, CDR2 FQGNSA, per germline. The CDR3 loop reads CASSSTKGRPPFF. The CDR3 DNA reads TGTGCCAGCAGCTCTACTAAGGGACGGCCTCCCTTCTTT.

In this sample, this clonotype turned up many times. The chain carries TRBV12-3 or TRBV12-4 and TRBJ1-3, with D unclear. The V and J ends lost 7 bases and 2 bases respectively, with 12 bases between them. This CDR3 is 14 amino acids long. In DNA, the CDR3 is TGTGCCAGCACCCGGGGTAGCGCTGGAAACACCATATATTTT. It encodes CASTRGSAGNTIYF.

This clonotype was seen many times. The CDR3 here is CASSELATEDEQYF. For the CDR3, the DNA is TGCGCCAGCAGCGAACTAGCGACGGAGGACGAGCAGTACTTC. The rearrangement uses TRBV5-1 and TRBJ2-7; 7 bases line up with TRBD2. V lost 4 bases, J lost 5 bases, and 9 bases stayed unmatched. Germline assignment: CDR1 SGHRS and CDR2 YFSETQ. The CDR3 runs 14 residues.

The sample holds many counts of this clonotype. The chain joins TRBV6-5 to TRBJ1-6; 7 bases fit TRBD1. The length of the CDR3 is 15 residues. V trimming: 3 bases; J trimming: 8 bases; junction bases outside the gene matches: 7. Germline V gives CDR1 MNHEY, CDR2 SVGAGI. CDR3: CASSYSGQVYSPLHF. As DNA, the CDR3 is TGTGCCAGCAGTTATAGTGGACAGGTTTATTCACCCCTCCACTTT.

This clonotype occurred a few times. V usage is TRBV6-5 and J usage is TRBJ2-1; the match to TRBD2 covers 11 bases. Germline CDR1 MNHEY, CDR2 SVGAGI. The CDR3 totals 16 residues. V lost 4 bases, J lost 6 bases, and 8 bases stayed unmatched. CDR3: CASSSSRLAGINEQFF. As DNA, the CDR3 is TGTGCCAGCAGTTCGTCCCGACTAGCGGGGATCAATGAGCAGTTCTTC.

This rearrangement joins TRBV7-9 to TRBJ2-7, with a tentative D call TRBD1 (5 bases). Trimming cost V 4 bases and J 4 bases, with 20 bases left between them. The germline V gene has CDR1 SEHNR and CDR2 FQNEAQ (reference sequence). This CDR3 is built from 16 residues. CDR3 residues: CASSSFLEQGVYEQYF. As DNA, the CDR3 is TGTGCCAGCAGCTCCTTCTTGGAGCAGGGCGTATACGAGCAGTACTTC.

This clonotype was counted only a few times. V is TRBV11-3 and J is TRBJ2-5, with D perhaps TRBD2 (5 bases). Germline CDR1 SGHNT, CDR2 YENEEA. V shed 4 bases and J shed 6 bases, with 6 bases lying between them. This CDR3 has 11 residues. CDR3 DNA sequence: TGTGCCAGCAGCTCGGGGAAGACCCAGTACTTC. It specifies CASSSGKTQYF.

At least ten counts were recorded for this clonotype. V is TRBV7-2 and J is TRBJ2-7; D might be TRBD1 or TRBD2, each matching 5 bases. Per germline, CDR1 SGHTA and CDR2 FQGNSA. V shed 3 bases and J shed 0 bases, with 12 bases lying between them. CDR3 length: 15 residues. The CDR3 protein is CASSLDPGPSYEQYF. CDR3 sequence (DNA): TGTGCCAGCAGCTTGGACCCGGGGCCCTCCTACGAGCAGTACTTC.

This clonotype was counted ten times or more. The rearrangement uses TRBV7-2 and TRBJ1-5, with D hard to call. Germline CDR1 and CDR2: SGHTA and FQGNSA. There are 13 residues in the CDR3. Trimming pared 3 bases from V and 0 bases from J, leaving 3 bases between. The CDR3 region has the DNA TGTGCCAGCAGCTTGTTTAGCAATCAGCCCCAGCATTTT. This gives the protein CASSLFSNQPQHF.

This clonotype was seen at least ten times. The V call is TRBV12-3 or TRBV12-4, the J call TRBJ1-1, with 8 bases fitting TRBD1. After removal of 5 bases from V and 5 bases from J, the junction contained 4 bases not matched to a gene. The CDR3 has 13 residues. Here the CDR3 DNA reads TGTGCCAGCAGTGGGACAGGAGGGACTGAAGCTTTCTTT. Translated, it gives CASSGTGGTEAFF.

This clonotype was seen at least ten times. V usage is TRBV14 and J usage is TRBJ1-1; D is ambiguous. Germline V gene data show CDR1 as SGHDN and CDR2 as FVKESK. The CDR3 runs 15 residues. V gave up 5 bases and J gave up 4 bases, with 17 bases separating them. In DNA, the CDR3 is TGTGCCAGCAGCGACGCGGGAAGGAGAAGCACTGAAGCTTTCTTT. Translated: CASSDAGRRSTEAFF.

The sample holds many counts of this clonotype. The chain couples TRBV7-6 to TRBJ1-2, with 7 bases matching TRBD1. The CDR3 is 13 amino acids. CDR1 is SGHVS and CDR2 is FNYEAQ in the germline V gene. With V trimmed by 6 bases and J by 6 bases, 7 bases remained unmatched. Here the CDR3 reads CASRSGTEDGYTF. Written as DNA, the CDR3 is TGTGCCAGCAGATCCGGGACAGAGGATGGCTACACCTTC.

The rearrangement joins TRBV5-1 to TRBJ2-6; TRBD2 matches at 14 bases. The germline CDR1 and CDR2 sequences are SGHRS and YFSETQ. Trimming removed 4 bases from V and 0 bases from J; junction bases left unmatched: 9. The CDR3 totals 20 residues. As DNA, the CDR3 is TGCGCCAGCAGCAGCGGGACTAGCGGGGGCCCTAGCTCTGGGGCCAACGTCCTGACTTTC. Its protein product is CASSSGTSGGPSSGANVLTF.

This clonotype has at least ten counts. The CDR3 DNA is TGCGCCAGCAGTTACCAGGAGTCCTACGAGCAGTACTTC. Protein: CASSYQESYEQYF. This chain uses TRBV5-1 with TRBJ2-7; no definite D call. V lost 5 bases and J lost 1, with 10 bases in between. This CDR3 region has 13 residues. Germline V gives CDR1 SGHRS, CDR2 YFSETQ.

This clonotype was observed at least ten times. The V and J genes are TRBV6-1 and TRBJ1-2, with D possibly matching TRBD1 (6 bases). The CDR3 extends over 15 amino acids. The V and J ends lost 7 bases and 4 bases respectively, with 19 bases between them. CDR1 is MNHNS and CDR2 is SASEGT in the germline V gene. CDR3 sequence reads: CASKSGAGPSYGYTF. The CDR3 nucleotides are TGTGCCAGCAAGTCAGGGGCGGGCCCATCCTATGGCTACACCTTC.

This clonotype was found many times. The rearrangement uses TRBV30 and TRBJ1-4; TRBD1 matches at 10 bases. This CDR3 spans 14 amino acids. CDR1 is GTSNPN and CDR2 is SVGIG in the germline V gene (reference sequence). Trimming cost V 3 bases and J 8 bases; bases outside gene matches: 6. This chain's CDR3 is CAWRPRTGGEKLFF. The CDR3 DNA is TGTGCCTGGAGGCCACGGACAGGGGGGGAAAAACTGTTTTTT. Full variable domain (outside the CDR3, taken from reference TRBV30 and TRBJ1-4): SQTIHQWPATLVQPVGSPLSLECTVEGTSNPNLYWYRQAAGRGLQLLFYSVGIGQISSEVPQNLSASRPQDRQFILSSKKLLLSDSGFYLCAWRPRTGGEKLFFGSGTQLSVL.

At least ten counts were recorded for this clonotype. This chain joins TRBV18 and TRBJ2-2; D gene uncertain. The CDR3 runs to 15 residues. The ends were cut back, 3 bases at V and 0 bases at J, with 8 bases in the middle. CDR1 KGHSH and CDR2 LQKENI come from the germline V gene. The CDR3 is CASSPIYSNTGELFF. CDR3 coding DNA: TGTGCCAGCTCACCGATTTACTCGAACACCGGGGAGCTGTTTTTT.